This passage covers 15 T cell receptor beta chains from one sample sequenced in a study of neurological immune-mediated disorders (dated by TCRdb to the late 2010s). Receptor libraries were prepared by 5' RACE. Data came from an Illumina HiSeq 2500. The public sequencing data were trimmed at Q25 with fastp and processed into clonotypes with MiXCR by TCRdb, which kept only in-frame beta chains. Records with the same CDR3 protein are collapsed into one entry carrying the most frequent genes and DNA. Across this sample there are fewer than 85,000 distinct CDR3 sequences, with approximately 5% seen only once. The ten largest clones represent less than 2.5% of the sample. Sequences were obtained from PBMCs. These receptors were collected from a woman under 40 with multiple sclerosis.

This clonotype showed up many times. For the CDR3, the DNA is TGTGCCAGCAGCGCTACCGGGACAGCCCTGGGTGGTGCGCAGTATTTT. Its protein product is CASSATGTALGGAQYF. This rearrangement joins TRBV9 to TRBJ2-3; 7 nucleotides agree with TRBD1. The CDR3 runs 16 residues. V lost 3 bases to trimming and J lost 10 bases; unmatched junction nucleotides: 17. Germline CDR1 SGDLS, CDR2 YYNGEE.

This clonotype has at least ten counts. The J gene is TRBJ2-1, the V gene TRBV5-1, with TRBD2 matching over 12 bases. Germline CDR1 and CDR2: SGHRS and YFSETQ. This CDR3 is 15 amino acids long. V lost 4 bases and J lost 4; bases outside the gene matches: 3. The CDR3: CASSATSGGYNEQFF. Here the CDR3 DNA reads TGCGCCAGCAGCGCGACTAGCGGGGGTTACAATGAGCAGTTCTTC.

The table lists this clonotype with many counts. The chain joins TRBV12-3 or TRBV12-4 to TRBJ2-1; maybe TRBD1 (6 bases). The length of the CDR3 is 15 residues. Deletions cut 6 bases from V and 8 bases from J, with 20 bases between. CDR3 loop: CASRPTRRGLDEQFF. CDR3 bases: TGTGCCAGCAGACCTACTAGAAGGGGGTTGGATGAGCAGTTCTTC.

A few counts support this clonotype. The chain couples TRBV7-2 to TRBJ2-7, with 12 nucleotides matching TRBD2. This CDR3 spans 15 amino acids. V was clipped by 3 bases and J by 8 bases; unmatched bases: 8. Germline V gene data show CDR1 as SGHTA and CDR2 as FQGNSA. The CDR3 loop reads CASSFSGTSGLKQYF. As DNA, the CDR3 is TGTGCCAGCAGCTTCTCCGGGACTAGCGGGTTGAAGCAGTACTTC. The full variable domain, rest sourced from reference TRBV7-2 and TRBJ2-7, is GAGVSQSPSNKVTEKGKDVELRCDPISGHTALYWYRQSLGQGLEFLIYFQGNSAPDKSGLPSDRFSAERTGGSVSTLTIQRTQQEDSAVYLCASSFSGTSGLKQYFGPGTRLTVT.

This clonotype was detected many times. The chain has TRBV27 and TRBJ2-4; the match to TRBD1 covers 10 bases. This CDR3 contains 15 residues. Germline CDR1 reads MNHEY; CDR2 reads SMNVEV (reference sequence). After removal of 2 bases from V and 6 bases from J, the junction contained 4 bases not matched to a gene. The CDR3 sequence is CASSLRQGARNIQYF. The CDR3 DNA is TGTGCCAGCAGTTTAAGACAGGGGGCGAGAAACATTCAGTACTTC.

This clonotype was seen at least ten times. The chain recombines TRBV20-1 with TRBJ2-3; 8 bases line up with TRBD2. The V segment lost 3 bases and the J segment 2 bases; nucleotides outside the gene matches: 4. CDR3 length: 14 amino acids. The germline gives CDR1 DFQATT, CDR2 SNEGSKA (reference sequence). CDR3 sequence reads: CSASGRDLTDTQYF. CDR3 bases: TGCAGTGCTAGCGGGAGGGACCTCACAGATACGCAGTATTTT.

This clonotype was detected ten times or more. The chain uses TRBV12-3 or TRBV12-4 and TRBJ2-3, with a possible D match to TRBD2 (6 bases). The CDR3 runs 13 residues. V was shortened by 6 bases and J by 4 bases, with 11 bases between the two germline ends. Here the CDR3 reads CASRLASSDTQYF. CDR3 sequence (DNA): TGTGCCAGCAGACTAGCCTCCTCAGATACGCAGTATTTT.

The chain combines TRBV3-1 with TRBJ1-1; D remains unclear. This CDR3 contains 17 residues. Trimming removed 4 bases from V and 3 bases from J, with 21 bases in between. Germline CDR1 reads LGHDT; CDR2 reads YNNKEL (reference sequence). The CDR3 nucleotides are TGTGCCAGCAGCCGATCAAGATGGGGAGAGAGGGACACTGAAGCTTTCTTT. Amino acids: CASSRSRWGERDTEAFF.

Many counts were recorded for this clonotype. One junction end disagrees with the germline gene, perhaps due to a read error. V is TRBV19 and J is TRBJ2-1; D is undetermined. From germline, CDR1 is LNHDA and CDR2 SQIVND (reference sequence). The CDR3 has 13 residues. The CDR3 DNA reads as TGTGCCAGTAGTGTAGACTTGGGCACTGAGCAGTTCTTC. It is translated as CASSVDLGTEQFF.

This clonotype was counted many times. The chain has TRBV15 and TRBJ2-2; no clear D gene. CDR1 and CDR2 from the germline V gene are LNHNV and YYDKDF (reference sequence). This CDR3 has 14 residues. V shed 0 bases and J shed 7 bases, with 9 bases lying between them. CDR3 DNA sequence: TGTGCCACCAGCAGAGATCTTCTTAGCGGGGAGCTGTTTTTT. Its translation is CATSRDLLSGELFF.

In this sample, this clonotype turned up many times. The CDR3 coding sequence is TGTGCCAGCAGCTCGGGAATTCAAGAGACCCAGTACTTC. Translated: CASSSGIQETQYF. The chain carries TRBV7-8 and TRBJ2-5; a possible D gene is TRBD2 (5 bases). The germline V gene has CDR1 SGHVS and CDR2 FQNEAQ. Trimming pared 4 bases from V and 2 bases from J, leaving 8 bases between. CDR3 length: 13 residues.

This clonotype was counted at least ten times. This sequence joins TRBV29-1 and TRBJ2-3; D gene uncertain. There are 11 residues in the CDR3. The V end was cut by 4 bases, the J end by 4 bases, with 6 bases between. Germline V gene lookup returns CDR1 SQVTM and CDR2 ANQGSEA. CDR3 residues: CSVAASDTQYF. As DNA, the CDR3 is TGCAGCGTTGCGGCTTCAGATACGCAGTATTTT.

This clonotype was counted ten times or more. The CDR3 nucleotides read TGCGCCAGCAACCCCGGACCCAGCGTGAACACTGAAGCTTTCTTT. Its translation: CASNPGPSVNTEAFF. V usage is TRBV5-1 and J usage is TRBJ1-1; the D is unclear. In germline, CDR1 is SGHRS, CDR2 YFSETQ. V was trimmed by 6 bases and J by 0 bases, leaving 15 bases between them. The CDR3 totals 15 residues.

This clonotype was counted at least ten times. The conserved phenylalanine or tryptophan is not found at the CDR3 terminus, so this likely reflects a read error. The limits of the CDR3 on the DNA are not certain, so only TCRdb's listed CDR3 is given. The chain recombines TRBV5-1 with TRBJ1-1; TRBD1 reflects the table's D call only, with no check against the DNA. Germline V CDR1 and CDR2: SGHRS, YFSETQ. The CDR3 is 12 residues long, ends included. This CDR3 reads CASSLAGTGEIL.

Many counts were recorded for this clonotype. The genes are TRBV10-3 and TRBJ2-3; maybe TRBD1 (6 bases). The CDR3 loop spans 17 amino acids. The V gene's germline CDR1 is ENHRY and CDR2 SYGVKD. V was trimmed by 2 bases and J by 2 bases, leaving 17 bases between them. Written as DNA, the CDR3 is TGTGCCATCAGTGAGCCGAGGACAGAGTCTTTCACAGATACGCAGTATTTT. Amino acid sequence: CAISEPRTESFTDTQYF.